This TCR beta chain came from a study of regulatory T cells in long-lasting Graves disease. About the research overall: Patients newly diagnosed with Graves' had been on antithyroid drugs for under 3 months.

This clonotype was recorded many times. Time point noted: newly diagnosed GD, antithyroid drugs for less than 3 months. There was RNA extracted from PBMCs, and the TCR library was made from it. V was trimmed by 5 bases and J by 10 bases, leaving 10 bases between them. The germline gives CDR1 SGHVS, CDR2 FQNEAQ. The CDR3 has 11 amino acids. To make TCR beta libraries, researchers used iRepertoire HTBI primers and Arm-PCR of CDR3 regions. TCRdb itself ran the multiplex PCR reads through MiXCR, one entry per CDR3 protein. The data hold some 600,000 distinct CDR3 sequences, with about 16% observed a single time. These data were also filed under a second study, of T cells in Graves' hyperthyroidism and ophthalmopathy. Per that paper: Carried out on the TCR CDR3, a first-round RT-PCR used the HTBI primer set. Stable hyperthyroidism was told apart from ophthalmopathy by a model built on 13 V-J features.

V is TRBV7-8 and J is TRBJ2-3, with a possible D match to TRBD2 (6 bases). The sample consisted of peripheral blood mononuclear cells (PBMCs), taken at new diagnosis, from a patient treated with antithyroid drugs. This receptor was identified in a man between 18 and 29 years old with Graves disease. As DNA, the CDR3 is TGTGCCAGCAGCGAGACTAGTGCGCAGTATTTT. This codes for CASSETSAQYF.